A single sample gave rise to the 13 T cell receptor beta chains below, sequenced in a study of T cell responses to AZD1222 COVID-19 vaccine. Clones were sequenced by immunoSEQ multiplex PCR, and TCRdb holds only the in-frame ones, with some missing. This table holds roughly 170,000 clones, around 88% found once. The sequences come from peripheral blood, collected on day 0 of AZD1222 vaccination. The receptors were sampled from an adult in good health.

This sequence joins TRBV2 and TRBJ2-3; D is ambiguous. Trimming left V 7 bases short and J 0 bases short, with 11 bases between. This CDR3 contains 14 residues. Germline-derived CDR1 and CDR2 are SNHLY and FYNNEI. As DNA, the CDR3 is TGTGCCAGCAAGGCAGAGACTAGCACAGATACGCAGTATTTT. Its translation is CASKAETSTDTQYF.

The chain combines TRBV28 with TRBJ1-2, with D perhaps matching TRBD1 (6 bases). With 7 bases removed from V and 2 bases from J, the gap between germline ends came to 17 bases. From germline, CDR1 is MDHEN and CDR2 SYDVKM. The CDR3 sequence is 15 residues long. Written as DNA, the CDR3 is TGTGCCAGCACCTTGAATGGACAGCCCAACTATGGCTACACCTTC. This translates into CASTLNGQPNYGYTF.

A few counts support this clone. The V gene is TRBV27, the J gene TRBJ1-2; 9 bases are shared with TRBD1. There are 14 residues in the CDR3. CDR1 and CDR2 (germline): MNHEY, SMNVEV (reference sequence). Trimming at V came to 5 bases and at J to 7 bases, leaving 8 bases not matched to a gene. The chain's CDR3 is CASSPGQGRSGYTF. Here the CDR3 DNA reads TGTGCCAGCAGTCCGGGACAGGGCAGGAGTGGCTACACCTTC.

This chain connects TRBV7-3 to TRBJ2-1; TRBD2 matches 11 bases. The ends lost 6 bases at V and 3 bases at J; junction bases unmatched: 7. The germline CDR1 and CDR2 sequences are SGHTA and FQGTGA. CDR3 length: 16 amino acids. DNA of the CDR3: TGTGCCAGCAGATTTACCGGGACTAGCGGCTACAATGAGCAGTTCTTC. This gives the protein CASRFTGTSGYNEQFF.

The chain joins TRBV28 to TRBJ2-5; the D gene is possibly TRBD1 (5 bases). Germline CDR1 is MDHEN and CDR2 is SYDVKM. V was trimmed by 0 bases and J by 5 bases, leaving 19 bases between them. This CDR3 has 17 residues. CDR3 sequence reads: CASSLWPPPRVGETQYF. CDR3 sequence (DNA): TGTGCCAGCAGTTTATGGCCGCCCCCCAGGGTAGGGGAGACCCAGTACTTC. The full variable domain, rest sourced from reference TRBV28 and TRBJ2-5, is DVKVTQSSRYLVKRTGEKVFLECVQDMDHENMFWYRQDPGLGLRLIYFSYDVKMKEKGDIPEGYSVSREKKERFSLILESASTNQTSMYLCASSLWPPPRVGETQYFGPGTRLLVL.

The chain links TRBV19 to TRBJ2-6, with D maybe TRBD2 (6 bases). Trimming pared 0 bases from V and 0 bases from J, leaving 9 bases between. Germline V gene sequence: CDR1 LNHDA, CDR2 SQIVND (reference sequence). This CDR3 comprises 17 residues. The CDR3 spells CASSIDAGGSGANVLTF. DNA of the CDR3: TGTGCCAGTAGTATAGATGCCGGGGGCTCTGGGGCCAACGTCCTGACTTTC.

V gene TRBV6-1 combines with J gene TRBJ2-7; weak D call: TRBD1 (6 bases). With 0 bases removed from V and 2 bases from J, the gap between germline ends came to 8 bases. Germline assignment: CDR1 MNHNS and CDR2 SASEGT. This CDR3 spans 14 amino acids. The CDR3 is CASSEAPGAYEQYF. CDR3 coding DNA: TGTGCCAGCAGTGAAGCGCCAGGGGCCTACGAGCAGTACTTC.

The chain employs TRBV7-8 and TRBJ2-7; 8 nucleotides match TRBD2. The CDR3 contains 15 residues. Germline CDR1 is SGHVS and CDR2 is FQNEAQ. With 1 base clipped from V and 4 bases from J, the junction kept 6 bases outside the gene matches. The DNA for the CDR3 is TGTGCCAGCAGCTTAGACCCAGCGGGAGTTTACGAGCAGTACTTC. Its translation is CASSLDPAGVYEQYF.

This chain links TRBV30 with TRBJ1-3; 9 positions agree with TRBD1. Losses at the gene ends were 2 bases for V and 0 bases for J; bases not matched to a gene: 20. Germline CDR1 and CDR2: GTSNPN and SVGIG (reference sequence). This CDR3 is built from 21 residues. The CDR3 region is CAWSYGQGLWLSKGSGNTIYF. The CDR3 region has the DNA TGTGCCTGGAGTTACGGACAGGGGTTATGGTTGTCCAAAGGCTCTGGAAACACCATATATTTT.

In regard to this clone: Being one base from a much bigger clone, this may be a read error. Other DNA sequences of this sample code for an identical CDR3. The chain links TRBV28 to TRBJ2-1; D is unresolved. CDR3 length equals 13 residues. V was trimmed by 4 bases and J by 4 bases, leaving 8 bases between them. Looked up from germline, CDR1 is MDHEN and CDR2 is SYDVKM. CDR3 sequence: CASSSGSYNEQFF. The CDR3 region has the DNA TGTGCCAGCAGTTCGGGCAGTTACAATGAGCAGTTCTTC.

The chain has TRBV5-1 and TRBJ2-3, with D perhaps given as TRBD1 or TRBD2 (5 bases each). The CDR3 length is 15 residues. The germline V and J ends were trimmed by 4 bases and 3 bases, with 15 bases remaining between them. Looked up from germline, CDR1 is SGHRS and CDR2 is YFSETQ. The CDR3 nucleotides read TGCGCCAGCAGCCCCGGGGAGAGGGGAACAGATACGCAGTATTTT. Translation: CASSPGERGTDTQYF. The variable domain in full, with the rest retrieved from reference TRBV5-1 and TRBJ2-3, is KAGVTQTPRYLIKTRGQQVTLSCSPISGHRSVSWYQQTPGQGLQFLFEYFSETQRNKGNFPGRFSGRQFSNSRSEMNVSTLELGDSALYLCASSPGERGTDTQYFGPGTRLTVL.

The V call is TRBV30, the J call TRBJ1-1; TRBD1 is a possible D gene (5 bases). V was shortened by 0 bases and J by 11 bases, with 16 bases between the two germline ends. Germline loops: CDR1 GTSNPN, CDR2 SVGIG (reference sequence). This CDR3 is built from 13 residues. The CDR3 DNA reads as TGTGCCTGGAGTGTCATACCCGGACAAGGGGCTTTCTTT. This translates into CAWSVIPGQGAFF. Full variable domain (remainder filled in from reference TRBV30 and TRBJ1-1): SQTIHQWPATLVQPVGSPLSLECTVEGTSNPNLYWYRQAAGRGLQLLFYSVGIGQISSEVPQNLSASRPQDRQFILSSKKLLLSDSGFYLCAWSVIPGQGAFFGQGTRLTVV.

The chain recombines TRBV2 with TRBJ2-1; 11 bases map to TRBD2. This CDR3 comprises 16 residues. Germline V CDR1 and CDR2: SNHLY, FYNNEI. V lost 6 bases, J lost 3 bases, and 7 bases stayed unmatched. The CDR3 region is CASREIAGGSYNEQFF. The CDR3 nucleotides are TGTGCCAGCAGGGAGATAGCGGGAGGGAGCTACAATGAGCAGTTCTTC.